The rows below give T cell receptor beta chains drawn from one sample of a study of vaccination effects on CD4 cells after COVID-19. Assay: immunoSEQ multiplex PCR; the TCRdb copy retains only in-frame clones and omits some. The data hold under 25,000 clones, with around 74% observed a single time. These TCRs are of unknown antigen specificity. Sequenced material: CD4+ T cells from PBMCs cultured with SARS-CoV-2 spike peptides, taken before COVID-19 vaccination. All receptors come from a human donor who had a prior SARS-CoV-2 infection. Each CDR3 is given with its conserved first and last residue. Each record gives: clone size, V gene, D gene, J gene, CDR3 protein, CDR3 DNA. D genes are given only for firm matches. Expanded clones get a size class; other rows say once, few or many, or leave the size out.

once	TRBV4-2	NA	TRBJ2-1	CASSQDIGRRSYNEQFF	TGTGCCAGCAGCCAAGATATCGGCAGGCGCTCCTACAATGAGCAGTTCTTC
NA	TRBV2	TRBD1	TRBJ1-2	CASSEGQGVRGYTF	TGTGCCAGCAGTGAAGGACAGGGCGTCCGTGGCTACACCTTC
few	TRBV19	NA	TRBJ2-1	CASSDTTYNEQFF	TGTGCCAGTAGCGACACTACCTACAATGAGCAGTTCTTC
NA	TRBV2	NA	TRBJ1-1	CASSSTQVVAEAFF	TGTGCCAGCAGTTCCACACAGGTGGTAGCTGAAGCTTTCTTT
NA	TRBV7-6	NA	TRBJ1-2	CARRGPGRIFYGYTF	TGTGCCAGGCGTGGACCGGGACGGATCTTCTATGGCTACACCTTC
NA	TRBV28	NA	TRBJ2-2	CASSRLAGTLPGELFF	TGTGCCAGCAGTCGTCTGGCAGGGACCCTTCCCGGGGAGCTGTTTTTT
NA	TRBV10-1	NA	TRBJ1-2	CASSFGSTNYGYTF	TGCGCCAGCAGTTTTGGAAGTACTAACTATGGCTACACCTTC
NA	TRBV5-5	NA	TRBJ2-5	CASSLRATQETQYF	TGTGCCAGCAGCCTTCGGGCTACCCAAGAGACCCAGTACTTC
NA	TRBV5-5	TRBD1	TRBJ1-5	CASSQGQNQPQHF	TGTGCCAGCAGCCAGGGACAGAATCAGCCCCAGCATTTT
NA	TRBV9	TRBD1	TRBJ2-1	CASSRRGDRGSNEQFF	TGTGCCAGCAGCCGTAGAGGGGACAGGGGATCCAATGAGCAGTTCTTC
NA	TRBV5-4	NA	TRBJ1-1	CASSLDGGGNTEAFF	TGTGCCAGCAGCTTAGATGGCGGGGGGAACACTGAAGCTTTCTTT
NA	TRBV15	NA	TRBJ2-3	CATSRGGGLTDTQYF	TGTGCCACCAGCAGAGGTGGGGGTCTCACAGATACGCAGTATTTT
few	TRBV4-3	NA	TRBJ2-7	CASSQDPVGYEQYF	TGCGCCAGCAGCCAAGACCCTGTGGGCTACGAGCAGTACTTC
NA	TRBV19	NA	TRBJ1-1	CASSIYGGNTEAFF	TGTGCCAGTAGTATATACGGGGGAAACACTGAAGCTTTCTTT
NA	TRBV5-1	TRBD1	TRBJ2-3	CASSLDRGSVITQYF	TGCGCCAGCAGCCTAGACAGGGGGTCGGTGATTACGCAGTATTTT
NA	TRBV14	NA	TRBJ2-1	CASSQLGEVGNEQFF	TGTGCCAGCAGCCAATTAGGGGAAGTAGGGAATGAGCAGTTCTTC
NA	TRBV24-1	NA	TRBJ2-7	CATSDSLECVAGPYEQYF	TGTGCCACCAGTGATTCATTGGAGTGCGTGGCAGGGCCCTACGAGCAGTACTTC
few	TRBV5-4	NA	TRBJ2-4	CASSLVPSRVDIQYF	TGTGCCAGCAGCTTGGTTCCGAGCAGGGTAGACATTCAGTACTTC
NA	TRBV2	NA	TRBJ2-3	CASMGESDTQYF	TGTGCCAGCATGGGGGAATCCGATACGCAGTATTTT
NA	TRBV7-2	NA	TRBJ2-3	CASTVPSTDTQYF	TGTGCCAGCACGGTACCTAGCACAGATACGCAGTATTTT
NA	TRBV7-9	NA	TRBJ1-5	CASSMDVNQPQHF	TGTGCCAGCAGCATGGACGTCAATCAGCCCCAGCATTTT
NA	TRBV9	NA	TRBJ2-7	CKMGEGSYEQYF	TGTAAAATGGGGGAAGGCTCCTACGAGCAGTACTTC
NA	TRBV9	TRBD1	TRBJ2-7	CASSVGDRGFYEQYF	TGTGCCAGCAGCGTAGGAGACAGGGGGTTCTACGAGCAGTACTTC
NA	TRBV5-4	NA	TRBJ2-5	CASSLEAGWETQYF	TGTGCCAGCAGCTTGGAGGCAGGGTGGGAGACCCAGTACTTC
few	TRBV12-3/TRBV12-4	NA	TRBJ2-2	CASTRRTGELFF	TGTGCCAGCACACGAAGGACCGGGGAGCTGTTTTTT
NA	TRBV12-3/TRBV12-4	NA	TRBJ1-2	CASSFWGGGYTF	TGTGCCAGCAGTTTTTGGGGGGGTGGCTACACCTTC
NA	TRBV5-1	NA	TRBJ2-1	CASSLTGSYNEQFF	TGCGCCAGCAGCTTAACAGGATCGTACAATGAGCAGTTCTTC
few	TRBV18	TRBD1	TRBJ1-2	CASSQGGTVSGYTF	TGTGCCAGCTCACAGGGAGGGACAGTGAGTGGCTACACCTTC
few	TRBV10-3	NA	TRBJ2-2	CAISESAAVWGQLFF	TGTGCCATCAGTGAGTCAGCCGCCGTATGGGGTCAGCTGTTTTTT
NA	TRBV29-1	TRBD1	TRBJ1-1	CSVESGTVSEAFF	TGCAGCGTTGAATCCGGGACAGTAAGCGAAGCTTTCTTT
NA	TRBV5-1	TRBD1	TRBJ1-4	CASSPRDRGDEKLFF	TGCGCCAGCAGCCCACGGGACAGAGGGGACGAAAAACTGTTTTTT
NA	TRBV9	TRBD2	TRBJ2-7	CASSVQAGAFSYEQYF	TGTGCCAGCAGCGTTCAAGCGGGAGCTTTTTCCTACGAGCAGTACTTC
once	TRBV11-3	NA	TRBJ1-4	CASSLRASSEKLFF	TGTGCCAGCAGCTTGCGGGCCTCCAGTGAAAAACTGTTTTTT
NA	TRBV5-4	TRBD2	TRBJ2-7	CASSLAGITYEQYF	TGTGCCAGCAGCTTAGCGGGGATCACCTACGAGCAGTACTTC
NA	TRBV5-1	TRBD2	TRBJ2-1	CASTPGRVYNEQFF	TGCGCCAGCACGCCCGGGAGGGTTTACAATGAGCAGTTCTTC
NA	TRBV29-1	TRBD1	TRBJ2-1	CSVSDRGGYNEQFF	TGCAGCGTATCGGACAGGGGTGGCTACAATGAGCAGTTCTTC
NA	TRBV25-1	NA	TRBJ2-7	CASSVGRDSYEQYF	TGTGCCAGCAGTGTGGGCAGGGACTCCTACGAGCAGTACTTC
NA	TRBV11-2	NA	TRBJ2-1	CASSLQSFNEQFF	TGTGCCAGCAGCTTACAAAGCTTCAATGAGCAGTTCTTC
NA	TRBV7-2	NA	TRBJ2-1	CASSIGPQENEQFF	TGTGCCAGCAGCATCGGGCCCCAAGAAAATGAGCAGTTCTTC